This T cell receptor beta chain was found in a study of T cells in Graves' hyperthyroidism and ophthalmopathy. The CDR3 extends over 13 amino acids. Germline V gene sequence: CDR1 GTSNPN, CDR2 SVGIG (reference sequence). Trimming shortened V by 1 base and J by 7 bases, and 13 bases separated the two germline ends. No ophthalmopathy progression within 18 months constituted stable Graves' hyperthyroidism. For the diagnoses, clinical symptoms, serum thyroxine and TRAb, thyroid ultrasound and orbital computed tomography were used. Regions amplified from RNA transcripts were the TCR beta CDR3 regions. In the first-round RT-PCR of the TCR CDR3, the HTBI primer set was used. From the multiplex PCR reads, TCRdb called clonotypes with MiXCR, one entry per CDR3 protein. The sample contains about 540,000 distinct CDR3 sequences, about half of which appear only once. To note about this clonotype: Being one base from a much bigger clone, this may be a read error.

The gene calls are TRBV30 and TRBJ2-5, with D uncertain. This clonotype originated in a woman under 30 with Graves' hyperthyroidism. Sequenced sample: peripheral blood or thyroid tissue (not recorded which). This CDR3 is CAWSDNRVGTQYF. CDR3 nucleotide sequence: TGTGCCTGGAGTGACAACCGAGTTGGGACCCAGTACTTC.